The clone carrying this T cell receptor beta chain is medium-sized in the sample. This entry is derived from a study of control samples from healthy donors and cancer patients. Sequenced by immunoSEQ multiplex PCR; TCRdb stores in-frame clones only, minus some. The sample lists 65,000 to 95,000 clones, 75% to 90% occurring once. Sequencing was carried out using blood. This clonotype was obtained from a man aged 50-60 years in good health.

CDR3 sequence: CATSDHRANNYGYTF. DNA for the CDR3: TGTGCCACCAGTGACCACAGGGCCAACAACTATGGCTACACCTTC. This rearrangement joins TRBV24-1 to TRBJ1-2; D may be TRBD1 (6 bases). Per germline, CDR1 KGHDR and CDR2 SFDVKD. There are 15 residues in the CDR3. The V end lost 4 bases, the J end lost 2 bases, and 13 bases lay between the germline ends.